These 26 T cell receptor beta chains originate from one sample sequenced in a study of read filtering for tumor transcriptome and immune sequencing. From around 0.4 ug of RNA, a library with molecular barcoded alpha/delta and beta/gamma adaptors was made. TCRdb ran MiXCR on the reads and lists one entry per CDR3 protein. The profile shows roughly 24,000 distinct CDR3 sequences, 12% to 15% of them singletons. The sample was a population of CD138-negative cells sorted from bone marrow. The source is a donor at least 40 years old with multiple myeloma.

V is TRBV5-4 and J is TRBJ2-7; 8 nucleotides align to TRBD2. Unmatched junction bases numbered 3, after V lost 4 bases and J lost 0 bases. CDR3 length equals 14 residues. In germline, CDR1 is SGHNT, CDR2 YYREEE (reference sequence). The CDR3 here is CASSGSGSSYEQYF. The CDR3 DNA sequence: TGTGCCAGCAGCGGAAGCGGGAGCTCCTACGAGCAGTACTTC.

This clonotype was counted many times. This chain links TRBV23-1 with TRBJ2-3, with D possibly called TRBD1 or TRBD2 (5 bases each). TRBV23-1 is reported as an ORF; its role is uncertain. CDR3 size: 15 residues. V lost 2 bases and J lost 0, with 9 bases in between. CDR3 bases: TGCGCCAGCAGTCAAGGGGACGGAAGCACAGATACGCAGTATTTT. Translated: CASSQGDGSTDTQYF.

This clonotype was counted at least ten times. The J gene is TRBJ2-5, the V gene TRBV3-1; TRBD2 aligns across 11 bases. The V segment lost 4 bases and the J segment 3 bases; nucleotides outside the gene matches: 7. This CDR3 contains 16 residues. Germline CDR1 LGHDT, CDR2 YNNKEL (reference sequence). The CDR3 region is CASSPRIAGGKETQYF. In DNA, the CDR3 is TGTGCCAGCAGCCCCCGGATAGCGGGAGGGAAAGAGACCCAGTACTTC.

This clonotype is classed as medium-sized. The chain employs TRBV19 and TRBJ2-7, with unresolved D. The V gene's germline CDR1 is LNHDA and CDR2 SQIVND (reference sequence). The V and J ends lost 0 bases and 5 bases respectively, with 8 bases between them. The CDR3 runs to 13 residues. The CDR3 region is CASSIEHLNEQYF. The DNA of the CDR3 is TGTGCCAGTAGTATAGAACACCTCAACGAGCAGTACTTC.

In this sample, this clonotype turned up once. With a much larger clone just one base away, this may be a read error. The J gene is TRBJ2-3, the V gene TRBV20-1, with D possibly matching TRBD2 (5 bases). Trimming took 3 bases from V and 4 from J, leaving 14 bases between them. Germline CDR1 and CDR2: DFQATT and SNEGSKA (reference sequence). There are 14 residues in the CDR3. The DNA of the CDR3 is TGCAGTGCTAGGCGGGCGGGCCGGGCAGATACGCAGTATTTT. Protein: CSARRAGRADTQYF.

This clonotype was seen ten or more times. This chain uses TRBV28 with TRBJ2-2; D not certain. The germline V gene has CDR1 MDHEN and CDR2 SYDVKM. With 4 bases removed from V and 6 bases from J, the gap between germline ends came to 0 bases. The CDR3 contains 10 residues. For the CDR3, the DNA is TGTGCCAGCAGTTCCGGGGAGCTGTTTTTT. Translating it yields CASSSGELFF.

As regards this clonotype: It differs at one base from a far larger clone, so likely a read error. The gene calls are TRBV11-3 and TRBJ2-3, with a tentative D call TRBD1 (7 bases). Germline-derived CDR1 and CDR2 are SGHNT and YENEEA. The CDR3 consists of 16 residues. The CDR3 DNA reads as TGTGCCAGCAGCTGGGGCGGGGACAGCAGCACAGAAACGCAGTATTTT. This gives the protein CASSWGGDSSTETQYF.

This clonotype occurred many times. The V call is TRBV29-1, the J call TRBJ2-3, with 10 bases matching TRBD2. The germline V gene encodes CDR1 SQVTM and CDR2 ANQGSEA. V lost 5 bases, J lost 4 bases, and 9 bases stayed unmatched. The CDR3 runs 15 residues. Here the CDR3 reads CSVLASGSVADTQYF. CDR3 in DNA: TGCAGCGTTCTGGCTAGCGGGAGTGTCGCAGATACGCAGTATTTT.

This clonotype was seen at least ten times. The chain is built from TRBV6-2 or TRBV6-3 and TRBJ2-6; D ambiguous. Trimming cost V 5 bases and J 2 bases, with 10 bases left between them. CDR1 is MNHEY and CDR2 is SVGEGT in the germline V gene. CDR3 length: 15 amino acids. CDR3 amino acids: CASSPRTAGANVLTF. Here the CDR3 DNA reads TGTGCCAGCAGTCCCAGGACCGCTGGGGCCAACGTCCTGACTTTC.

This clonotype was seen ten or more times. This chain links TRBV20-1 with TRBJ1-1; D ambiguous. CDR3 size: 15 residues. Germline V lookup: CDR1 DFQATT, CDR2 SNEGSKA (reference sequence). The V end lost 0 bases, the J end lost 1 base, and 12 bases lay between the germline ends. CDR3 DNA: TGCAGTGCTAGAGATAGCGGGAAGGCGAACACTGAAGCTTTCTTT. Its translation: CSARDSGKANTEAFF.

The genes are TRBV24-1 and TRBJ2-1, with TRBD2 identical over 13 bases. Germline V gene data show CDR1 as KGHDR and CDR2 as SFDVKD. Losses at the gene ends were 4 bases for V and 10 bases for J; bases not matched to a gene: 15. The CDR3 extends over 18 amino acids. For the CDR3, the DNA is TGTGCCACCAGTGACCAACCAAGACTAGCGGGAGGAAGGTTGGAGCAGTTCTTC. This encodes CATSDQPRLAGGRLEQFF.

This clonotype was seen at least ten times. The chain is built from TRBV5-8 and TRBJ2-1, with 9 bases fitting TRBD2. The CDR3 is 16 amino acids. Trimming took 4 bases from V and 7 from J; bases not matched to a gene: 12. From germline, CDR1 is SGHTS and CDR2 YDEGEE. The DNA of the CDR3 is TGTGCCAGCAGCCCGTTAGGTAGCGGGAGACCAAATGAGCAGTTCTTC. Translation: CASSPLGSGRPNEQFF.

This clonotype was detected ten times or more. The chain carries TRBV24-1 and TRBJ2-5; D is perhaps TRBD2 (5 bases). Germline CDR1 and CDR2: KGHDR and SFDVKD. The CDR3 is 14 residues long. Between the trimmed V and J ends, which lost 4 bases and 3 bases, there was a span of 11 bases. CDR3: CATSEPSGKETQYF. CDR3 nucleotides: TGTGCCACCAGTGAACCCAGCGGAAAAGAGACCCAGTACTTC.

The chain carries TRBV6-6 and TRBJ2-7, with D maybe TRBD1 (6 bases). The germline CDR1 and CDR2 sequences are MNHNY and SVGAGI (reference sequence). V was clipped by 2 bases and J by 4 bases, with 15 bases between them. The CDR3 totals 15 residues. Here the CDR3 DNA reads TGTGCCAGCAGTTACAGAGGACAGTACTCATACGAGCAGTACGTC. Translated: CASSYRGQYSYEQYV.

This clonotype was found a few times. This may stem from a read error, because a much larger clone lies one nucleotide away. V usage is TRBV28 and J usage is TRBJ2-7; D possibly corresponds to TRBD2 (5 bases). The ends were cut back, 6 bases at V and 7 bases at J, with 19 bases in the middle. Germline values: CDR1 MDHEN, CDR2 SYDVKM. This CDR3 has 14 amino acids. The CDR3 DNA reads TGTGCCAGCAGCCCCACCGGGATGGCTATTGAGCAGTACTTC. Its translation is CASSPTGMAIEQYF.

This clonotype was counted many times. V and J are TRBV2 and TRBJ2-6; D is ambiguous. V was pared by 4 bases and J by 0 bases, with 7 bases between. Germline loops: CDR1 SNHLY, CDR2 FYNNEI. The CDR3 totals 15 residues. The CDR3: CASSGVRSGANVLTF. CDR3 coding DNA: TGTGCCAGCAGTGGGGTACGCTCTGGGGCCAACGTCCTGACTTTC.

Turning to this clonotype: A much bigger clone sits one base away, suggesting this may be a read error. The V gene is TRBV20-1, the J gene TRBJ2-7, with a weak D call TRBD2 (7 bases). V gave up 7 bases and J gave up 5 bases, with 18 bases separating them. The CDR3 is 13 amino acids. Germline CDR1 is DFQATT and CDR2 is SNEGSKA (reference sequence). The CDR3 loop reads CSGRGGGGHEQYF. The CDR3 DNA is TGCAGTGGTCGAGGTGGCGGGGGCCACGAGCAGTACTTC.

Ten or more counts support this clonotype. The J gene is TRBJ2-3, the V gene TRBV6-2 or TRBV6-3, with 9 bases aligning to TRBD2. V dropped 2 bases and J dropped 3; count of bases not matched to a gene: 9. Germline values: CDR1 MNHEY, CDR2 SVGEGT. This CDR3 has 17 amino acids. The CDR3 is CASSYSLAGGQTDTQYF. In nucleotides, the CDR3 is TGTGCCAGCAGTTACAGTCTGGCGGGAGGGCAGACAGATACGCAGTATTTT.

A note on this clonotype: Given a much more abundant clone one base away, this may be a read error. The chain combines TRBV18 with TRBJ2-1; maybe TRBD2 (6 bases). Germline V lookup: CDR1 KGHSH, CDR2 LQKENI. CDR3 length equals 14 residues. DNA for the CDR3: TGTGCCAGCTCACCGACGGAGGGTTCGCATGAGCGGTTCTTC. Its translation: CASSPTEGSHERFF. Full variable domain (outside the CDR3, taken from reference TRBV18 and TRBJ2-1): NAGVMQNPRHLVRRRGQEARLRCSPMKGHSHVYWYRQLPEEGLKFMVYLQKENIIDESGMPKERFSAEFPKEGPSILRIQQVVRGDSAAYFCASSPTEGSHERFFGPGTRLTVL.

Worth noting for this clonotype: A single base separates this from a much larger clone, so it may be a read error. The chain has TRBV5-1 and TRBJ2-5, with D perhaps matching TRBD1 (6 bases). The CDR3 is made up of 16 amino acids. Germline loops: CDR1 SGHRS, CDR2 YFSETQ. CDR3 nucleotides: TGCGCCAGCAGCTTGGGCCCGTCACAGGGACAAGGGACCCAGTACTTC. It codes for CASSLGPSQGQGTQYF.

This clonotype was observed at least ten times. This CDR3 reads CASSKVSDRRYNEQFF. The DNA for the CDR3 is TGTGCCAGCAGCAAAGTTTCGGACCGACGGTACAATGAGCAGTTCTTC. V is TRBV21-1 and J is TRBJ2-1. TRBV21-1 is tagged as a pseudogene. This CDR3 is 16 amino acids long.

The chain recombines TRBV7-8 with TRBJ2-5; D is perhaps TRBD1 (6 bases). Trimming shortened V by 5 bases and J by 1 base, and 11 bases separated the two germline ends. The CDR3 covers 14 residues. The germline gives CDR1 SGHVS, CDR2 FQNEAQ. CDR3 residues: CASSPGTTQETQYF. For the CDR3, the DNA is TGTGCCAGCAGCCCGGGGACAACCCAAGAGACCCAGTACTTC.

This clonotype was detected many times. DNA for the CDR3: TGTGCCAGCAGATCCGGGACAGGGACTGGCTACACCTTC. Translating it yields CASRSGTGTGYTF. The chain combines TRBV6-2 or TRBV6-3 with TRBJ1-2, with 9 positions matching TRBD1. Germline lookup yields CDR1 MNHEY and CDR2 SVGEGT. This CDR3 comprises 13 residues. With V trimmed by 6 bases and J by 7 bases, 6 bases remained unmatched.

As for this clonotype: The conserved closing phenylalanine or tryptophan is absent in this CDR3, likely reflecting a read error. V usage is TRBV12-3 or TRBV12-4 and J usage is TRBJ2-1, with D perhaps TRBD1 or TRBD2 (6 bases each). The CDR3 runs 14 residues. V was clipped by 10 bases and J by 10 bases, with 23 bases between them. The CDR3 loop reads CANSPRGLTVEQFL. CDR3 nucleotide sequence: TGTGCCAACAGCCCCAGGGGACTCACGGTAGAGCAGTTCCTC.

The rearrangement joins TRBV6-6 to TRBJ2-2; 8 positions agree with TRBD1. The CDR3 runs 15 residues. The germline CDR1 and CDR2 sequences are MNHNY and SVGAGI (reference sequence). J lost 3 bases, V lost 6 bases, and 6 bases had no gene match. CDR3 protein: CASSPQGADTGELFF. The CDR3 nucleotides read TGTGCCAGCAGCCCGCAGGGGGCGGACACCGGGGAGCTGTTTTTT.

The table lists this clonotype with many counts. The chain recombines TRBV2 with TRBJ2-3; a possible D gene is TRBD2 (5 bases). The germline CDR1 and CDR2 sequences are SNHLY and FYNNEI. The CDR3 is made up of 13 amino acids. V lost 1 base, J lost 6 bases, and 8 bases lay in between. In DNA, the CDR3 is TGTGCCAGCAGTGAAGAGAGCGGCGATACGCAGTATTTT. Residues: CASSEESGDTQYF. Combining the CDR3 with reference TRBV2 and TRBJ2-3 gives the whole variable domain EPEVTQTPSHQVTQMGQEVILRCVPISNHLYFYWYRQILGQKVEFLVSFYNNEISEKSEIFDDQFSVERPDGSNFTLKIRSTKLEDSAMYFCASSEESGDTQYFGPGTRLTVL.